This TCR beta chain stems from a study of spatial heterogeneity in lung cancer. For the study at large: Detection of beta-chain sequences consistently exceeded that of alpha-chain sequences. The mean occurrence of each unique TCR and UMI combination in raw reads exceeded eight. Study-wide points: Higher tumor mutation counts went along with higher counts of expanded intratumoral alpha and beta TCRs.

This clonotype came up a few times. What it recognizes is unknown. Since the library was made to target alpha chains, this beta chain is a stray read and its abundance is not meaningful. The CDR3 consists of 17 residues. The V and J ends lost 5 bases and 0 bases, in that order; junction bases with no gene match: 11. Germline-derived CDR1 and CDR2 are ENHRY and SYGVKD. The time point is: sample taken at primary tumor resection. There were 75 or so donors, all of them untreated patients with early-stage non-small cell lung cancer. Unsorted samples of tumor, nontumor lung or frozen PBMC had their whole RNA sequenced. TCRdb analysed the 5' RACE reads with MiXCR anew, one entry per CDR3 protein. This table has about 820 distinct CDR3 sequences, about 7% appearing once.

This TCR derives from a female donor with early-stage non-small cell lung cancer. J is TRBJ1-1 and V is TRBV10-3; 8 bases match TRBD1. The sample consisted of lung tumor tissue, taken at surgery. The CDR3 DNA reads as TGTGCCATCAGTCGACAGGGGATTAACGCCATGAACACTGAAGCTTTCTTT. Encoded protein: CAISRQGINAMNTEAFF.